This record concerns one T cell receptor beta chain sequence. Antigen unknown. The data derive from a study of blood T cells in healthy people across ages. Looking at the study overall: About one barcoded TCR beta cDNA was captured per two T cells.

Study outcomes and limitations: Roughly linearly, TCR beta diversity per million T cells fell as age increased.

A sample-barcoded 5' primer and a J-beta primer mix were used in a second PCR of roughly 7 to 11 cycles. Using its own MiXCR run on the 5' RACE reads, TCRdb lists one record per CDR3 protein. The table lists about 1.8 million distinct CDR3 sequences, roughly 52% of them singletons. Germline CDR1 and CDR2: MNHEY and SVGEGT. The CDR3 has 15 residues. The sequencing sample was made of blood. This TCR was recovered from a woman in her 40s in good health. This chain links TRBV6-2 or TRBV6-3 with TRBJ2-7, with 11 bases matching TRBD2. The DNA matches TRBJ2-5 better at its end, which makes the J call doubtful. The CDR3 loop is CASRLAGGQEETQYF. CDR3 coding DNA: TGTGCCAGCAGATTAGCGGGGGGGCAGGAAGAGACCCAGTACTTC.